This T cell receptor (beta chain) was identified in a study of vaccination and CD4 T cells after COVID-19. Overall study context: There were two doses of either BNT162b2 or mRNA-1273 vaccine given to participants. From HCoV-229E, HCoV-OC43, HCoV-NL63 and SARS-CoV-2, overlapping spike peptides were used to stimulate the cells. Every culture used as a control got a CEFX pool, an HIV-1 Nef pool, or no peptide.

The treatment: roughly 10-day PBMC culture with coronavirus spike peptide pools or control peptides (ViraFEST assay). On day 3 and again on day 7, fresh IL-2 medium was used to replace half the medium. V lost 3 bases and J lost 6; bases outside the gene matches: 6. The CDR3 runs to 16 residues. Germline CDR1 and CDR2: SGHRS and YFSETQ. With the Oncomine TCR Beta short-read assay, DNA from cultured CD4+ T cells was sequenced. MiXCR, applied by TCRdb to the PCR reads, yields one record per CDR3 protein. The table records approximately 15,000 distinct CDR3 sequences, around 38% of them present only once. Turning to this clonotype: Its antigen is as yet unknown.

The clonotype originates from a human donor who had recovered from COVID-19. Sequenced: CD4+ T cells from blood, cultured in vitro. V and J are TRBV5-1 and TRBJ2-5, with 15 nucleotides matching TRBD2. The CDR3, as DNA: TGCGCCAGCAGCTGGACTAGCGGGAGGGTCGTGAAGACCCAGTACTTC. Translated: CASSWTSGRVVKTQYF. The full variable domain, in which reference TRBV5-1 and TRBJ2-5 provide the parts outside the CDR3, is KAGVTQTPRYLIKTRGQQVTLSCSPISGHRSVSWYQQTPGQGLQFLFEYFSETQRNKGNFPGRFSGRQFSNSRSEMNVSTLELGDSALYLCASSWTSGRVVKTQYFGPGTRLLVL.